A single sample gave rise to the 26 T cell receptor beta chains below, sequenced in a study of Graves' ophthalmopathy and Graves' hyperthyroidism. RNA transcripts served as template for amplifying TCR beta CDR3 sequences. Second-round multiplex PCR came after a first-round RT-PCR that employed HTBI primers. TCRdb re-analysed the multiplex PCR reads in MiXCR, keeping a single row per CDR3 protein. This table holds about 390,000 distinct CDR3 sequences, 15% to 20% found once. The sequenced material came from peripheral blood. The receptors here all came from an adult woman with stable Graves' hyperthyroidism.

This clonotype was counted many times. This chain uses TRBV29-1 with TRBJ2-7; D gene ambiguous. V lost 7 bases and J 2 bases, leaving 15 bases between the germline ends. This CDR3 has 13 amino acids. The germline V gene encodes CDR1 SQVTM and CDR2 ANQGSEA. CDR3: CSADSDDTYEQYF. CDR3 coding DNA: TGCAGCGCCGACTCGGACGATACCTACGAGCAGTACTTC.

This clonotype showed up many times. This chain joins TRBV28 and TRBJ2-5, with D unclear. V was cut by 4 bases and J by 5 bases, with 8 bases left in between. The germline CDR1 and CDR2 sequences are MDHEN and SYDVKM. This CDR3 region has 12 residues. The CDR3 is CASSSTGETQYF. The DNA for the CDR3 is TGTGCCAGCAGTTCCACTGGTGAGACCCAGTACTTC.

This clonotype has ten or more counts. The genes are TRBV2 and TRBJ2-7; weak D call: TRBD1 (6 bases). In germline, CDR1 is SNHLY, CDR2 FYNNEI. This CDR3 has 14 amino acids. The V end lost 4 bases, the J end lost 2 bases, and 12 bases lay between the germline ends. CDR3 DNA: TGTGCCAGCAGTGTCTTAGGGGGTGCCTACGAGCAGTACTTC. This gives the protein CASSVLGGAYEQYF.

Many counts were recorded for this clonotype. The chain employs TRBV27 and TRBJ2-7, with TRBD1 as a possible D gene (5 bases). The CDR3 length is 14 residues. Looked up from germline, CDR1 is MNHEY and CDR2 is SMNVEV (reference sequence). V gave up 3 bases and J gave up 4 bases, with 13 bases separating them. CDR3 nucleotide sequence: TGTGCCAGCAGTTTTCAAGGGGAACGTTACGAGCAGTACTTC. This gives the protein CASSFQGERYEQYF.

There are many counts of this clonotype. The genes are TRBV4-2 and TRBJ1-6; no clear D gene. Germline CDR1 reads LGHNA; CDR2 reads YNFKEQ. Trimming pared 3 bases from V and 7 bases from J, leaving 10 bases between. The CDR3 extends over 14 amino acids. The DNA of the CDR3 is TGTGCCAGCAGCCAGGAGGGCCCGAATTCACCCCTCCACTTT. It translates to CASSQEGPNSPLHF.

This clonotype was counted many times. The V gene is TRBV7-2, the J gene TRBJ1-1, with unresolved D. V lost 4 bases, J lost 5 bases, and 11 bases lay in between. The CDR3 length is 13 residues. Looked up from germline, CDR1 is SGHTA and CDR2 is FQGNSA. CDR3 protein: CASSSKGGTEAFF. The CDR3 DNA is TGTGCCAGCAGCTCTAAAGGAGGAACTGAAGCTTTCTTT.

This chain uses TRBV28 with TRBJ2-7; weak D call: TRBD1 (5 bases). Trimming stripped 6 bases from V and 3 bases from J, with 18 bases between. The CDR3 totals 15 residues. CDR1 is MDHEN and CDR2 is SYDVKM in the germline V gene. CDR3 coding DNA: TGTGCCAGCAGATTTTCTACAGGTCGAAGCTACGAGCAGTACTTC. It specifies CASRFSTGRSYEQYF.

CDR3 in DNA: TGTGCCAGCCTCACATACACTGAAGCTTTCTTT. Its translation is CASLTYTEAFF. The V gene is TRBV6-1, the J gene TRBJ1-1; D not resolved. The CDR3 is made up of 11 amino acids. Germline CDR1 and CDR2: MNHNS and SASEGT. Trimming took 8 bases from V and 3 from J, leaving 7 bases between them.

This clonotype was counted ten times or more. The chain is built from TRBV9 and TRBJ2-2, with a possible D match to TRBD1 (6 bases). Germline V gene lookup returns CDR1 SGDLS and CDR2 YYNGEE. The CDR3 extends over 14 amino acids. Trimming left V 3 bases short and J 3 bases short, with 9 bases between. CDR3 sequence reads: CASSGGQYTGELFF. CDR3 coding DNA: TGTGCCAGCAGCGGGGGGCAGTACACCGGGGAGCTGTTTTTT.

At least ten counts were recorded for this clonotype. V usage is TRBV27 and J usage is TRBJ1-2, with a weak D call TRBD1 (6 bases). The length of the CDR3 is 14 residues. V was clipped by 2 bases and J by 6 bases, with 13 bases between them. Germline CDR1 MNHEY, CDR2 SMNVEV (reference sequence). The CDR3 sequence is CASSLRGRGNGYTF. In DNA, the CDR3 is TGTGCCAGCAGTTTACGGGGGAGGGGGAATGGCTACACCTTC.

This clonotype occurred many times. The chain uses TRBV6-5 and TRBJ2-7, with 9 bases identical to TRBD2. The ends lost 6 bases at V and 4 bases at J; junction bases unmatched: 16. The V gene's germline CDR1 is MNHEY and CDR2 SVGAGI. There are 17 residues in the CDR3. The CDR3 spells CASRTFHNSGRVYEQYF. CDR3 DNA sequence: TGTGCCAGCAGAACCTTTCATAATAGCGGGAGAGTGTACGAGCAGTACTTC.

This clonotype appeared many times. The rearrangement joins TRBV4-1 to TRBJ2-7; 15 nucleotides match TRBD2. Unmatched junction bases numbered 9, after V lost 3 bases and J lost 0 bases. In germline, CDR1 is MGHRA, CDR2 YSYEKL. This CDR3 region has 19 residues. The DNA of the CDR3 is TGCGCCAGCAGCCAGCTCGAAGGGACTAGCGGGAGGAGCTCCTACGAGCAGTACTTC. It encodes CASSQLEGTSGRSSYEQYF.

This clonotype was observed many times. This chain joins TRBV5-1 and TRBJ1-1; the match to TRBD1 covers 8 bases. Trimming removed 0 bases from V and 4 bases from J; junction bases left unmatched: 8. The CDR3 contains 16 residues. The germline gives CDR1 SGHRS, CDR2 YFSETQ. In nucleotides, the CDR3 is TGCGCCAGCAGCTTGGGCTCTCAGGGGGCAGGCACTGAAGCTTTCTTT. This encodes CASSLGSQGAGTEAFF.

This clonotype was seen ten or more times. This chain connects TRBV28 to TRBJ2-5, with D unclear. With 5 bases removed from V and 3 bases from J, the gap between germline ends came to 7 bases. Germline CDR1 MDHEN, CDR2 SYDVKM. This CDR3 comprises 12 residues. CDR3 in DNA: TGTGCCAGCAGTGGGAACGAAGAGACCCAGTACTTC. It yields the protein CASSGNEETQYF.

This clonotype was seen many times. The genes are TRBV6-1 and TRBJ1-5, with 7 bases matching TRBD1. Per germline, CDR1 MNHNS and CDR2 SASEGT. The CDR3 loop spans 15 amino acids. Germline trimming cut 6 bases from V and 5 bases from J; bases unmatched to any gene: 10. The CDR3: CASRPTSGGHQPQHF. In DNA form, the CDR3 reads TGTGCCAGCAGACCCACCTCAGGGGGGCATCAGCCCCAGCATTTT.

This clonotype was counted at least ten times. This chain joins TRBV5-1 and TRBJ2-7; the match to TRBD2 covers 7 bases. V was clipped by 4 bases and J by 2 bases; unmatched bases: 6. The CDR3 has 14 amino acids. Germline assignment: CDR1 SGHRS and CDR2 YFSETQ. DNA of the CDR3: TGCGCCAGCAGCCCCTGGGAGGGGACCTACGAGCAGTACTTC. This translates into CASSPWEGTYEQYF.

In regard to this clonotype: This may be a read error, as it is one base from a much larger clone. V is TRBV19 and J is TRBJ2-3; 9 bases are a match to TRBD2. The germline gives CDR1 LNHDA, CDR2 SQIVND (reference sequence). The CDR3 runs to 15 residues. DNA of the CDR3: TGTGCCAGTAGTCAGAGACTAGCGGACACAGATTCGCAGTATTTT. Translating gives CASSQRLADTDSQYF.

Ten or more counts support this clonotype. The CDR3 DNA reads TGTGCCAGCAGGGAGAGAGTGACTATGAACACTGAAGCTTTCTTT. This gives the protein CASRERVTMNTEAFF. The rearrangement links TRBV2 to TRBJ1-1; D is undetermined. Germline CDR1 is SNHLY and CDR2 is FYNNEI. V lost 6 bases to trimming and J lost 0 bases, with 14 bases between them. There are 15 residues in the CDR3.

This clonotype was observed at least ten times. The chain is built from TRBV24-1 and TRBJ2-7; weak D call: TRBD2 (7 bases). The CDR3 is made up of 16 amino acids. The germline CDR1 and CDR2 sequences are KGHDR and SFDVKD. Trimming shortened V by 4 bases and J by 6 bases, and 21 bases separated the two germline ends. The CDR3 sequence is CATSDYRDGGPGEQYF. CDR3 in DNA: TGTGCCACCAGTGACTACAGGGACGGGGGGCCTGGCGAGCAGTACTTC.

This clonotype showed up many times. V is TRBV2 and J is TRBJ2-2; D is tentatively TRBD1 or TRBD2 (5 bases each). V gave up 3 bases and J gave up 0 bases, with 14 bases separating them. The V gene's germline CDR1 is SNHLY and CDR2 FYNNEI. This CDR3 region has 17 residues. The CDR3 sequence is CASSEGERAANTGELFF. The DNA for the CDR3 is TGTGCCAGCAGTGAGGGGGAACGGGCGGCGAACACCGGGGAGCTGTTTTTT.

This clonotype turned up a few times. Possible read error: a much larger clone is one base away. Without the conserved terminal phenylalanine or tryptophan, this CDR3 likely stems from a read error. V usage is TRBV15 and J usage is TRBJ2-2, with TRBD2 identical over 7 bases. CDR1 is LNHNV, CDR2 YYDKDF, per germline (reference sequence). This CDR3 region has 17 residues. V dropped 1 base and J dropped 0; count of bases not matched to a gene: 5. The CDR3 DNA follows: TGTGCCACCAGCAGAGTCCCTAGCGGCGCGAACACCGGGGAGCTGTTTCTT. It specifies CATSRVPSGANTGELFL.

The chain combines TRBV28 with TRBJ2-2; 10 nucleotides agree with TRBD1. Germline-derived CDR1 and CDR2 are MDHEN and SYDVKM. The CDR3 length is 15 residues. Unmatched junction bases numbered 2, after V lost 6 bases and J lost 1 base. The chain's CDR3 is CASRRDRGNTGELFF. The CDR3 coding sequence is TGTGCCAGCAGACGGGACAGGGGGAACACCGGGGAGCTGTTTTTT.

The CDR3 nucleotides are TGTGCCAGCAGCGTAAGGTCGGGGGGAGACGGGGAGCTGTTTTTT. Protein sequence: CASSVRSGGDGELFF. The V gene is TRBV9, the J gene TRBJ2-2, with 7 bases matching TRBD2. After removal of 1 base from V and 7 bases from J, the junction contained 7 bases not matched to a gene. Germline assignment: CDR1 SGDLS and CDR2 YYNGEE. The CDR3 runs to 15 residues.

This clonotype was detected many times. The chain joins TRBV29-1 to TRBJ2-7, with 11 bases lining up with TRBD2. The germline CDR1 and CDR2 sequences are SQVTM and ANQGSEA. V lost 4 bases to trimming and J lost 3 bases; unmatched junction nucleotides: 8. This CDR3 region has 15 residues. CDR3 in amino acids: CSVARTSGWVYEQYF. CDR3 nucleotides: TGCAGCGTTGCCCGGACTAGCGGGTGGGTCTACGAGCAGTACTTC.

This clonotype was recorded at least ten times. This rearrangement joins TRBV7-2 to TRBJ2-7; TRBD2 matches 8 bases. This CDR3 region has 14 residues. Trimming took 1 base from V and 6 from J; bases not matched to a gene: 5. Per germline, CDR1 SGHTA and CDR2 FQGNSA. The CDR3 reads CASSLERERGEQYF. CDR3 bases: TGTGCCAGCAGCTTAGAGCGGGAGCGGGGCGAGCAGTACTTC.

The genes are TRBV7-2 and TRBJ2-5; tentative D call: TRBD1 (5 bases). This CDR3 spans 16 amino acids. V dropped 1 base and J dropped 1 base, with 13 bases sitting between them. The V gene's germline CDR1 is SGHTA and CDR2 FQGNSA. Here the CDR3 DNA reads TGTGCCAGCAGCTTAGGGCTGACAGTAATCCAAGAGACCCAGTACTTC. This encodes CASSLGLTVIQETQYF.